A selection of T cell receptor beta chains follows, all from one sample in a study of molecular identifiers for immune sequencing clone quantification. From the PCR reads, TCRdb called clonotypes with MiXCR, one entry per CDR3 protein. The data hold about 100,000 distinct CDR3 sequences, with roughly 38% observed a single time. Sequencing used naive CD8+ T cells from blood, with Jurkat cell RNA spiked in. Receptors originate from a human donor in good health. Some libraries in this study had Jurkat cell RNA spiked in. Each CDR3 is given with its conserved first and last residue. Each record gives: J gene, V gene, D gene, clone size, CDR3 DNA, CDR3 protein. The D gene is left open where the match is weak. The size field is filled for only some rows; it gives once, few, many or a size class.

TRBJ2-7 | TRBV4-3 | . | . | TGCGCCAGCAGCCAAGATCTAGGATGGTACGAGCAGTACTTC | CASSQDLGWYEQYF
TRBJ1-1 | TRBV29-1 | TRBD1 | many | TGCAGCGTCGGGACAGTTCGGTCAGGGGAAGCTTTCTTT | CSVGTVRSGEAFF
TRBJ1-6 | TRBV5-3 | TRBD1 | . | TGTGCCAGCAACTCCGACAGGGCCGATAATTCACCCCTCCACTTT | CASNSDRADNSPLHF
TRBJ1-1 | TRBV28 | TRBD1 | few | TGTGCCAGCAGCCTCGAGTCCCTGGACAGGCGGAACACTGAAGCTTTCTTT | CASSLESLDRRNTEAFF
TRBJ2-4 | TRBV28 | . | . | TGTGCCAGCAGTGCGACAGGTATAAGCGAGTTGGACATTCAGTACTTC | CASSATGISELDIQYF
TRBJ1-1 | TRBV7-9 | . | . | TGTGCCAGCAGCTTAGGGGGGGGTGAAGCTTTCTTT | CASSLGGGEAFF
TRBJ2-3 | TRBV9 | TRBD2 | few | TGTGCCAGCAGCAAGACTAGCGGGACGGCAGATACGCAGTATTTT | CASSKTSGTADTQYF
TRBJ2-7 | TRBV7-9 | TRBD1 | many | TGTGCCAGCAGCTCCGGGACAGAGTACGAGCAGTACTTC | CASSSGTEYEQYF
TRBJ2-4 | TRBV11-2 | . | few | TGTGCCAGCAGCTTAGATCTCGAGCGCCTAGCCAAAAACATTCAGTACTTC | CASSLDLERLAKNIQYF
TRBJ2-7 | TRBV28 | . | many | TGTGCCAGCAGTTTGTCGGGCCGACAGGGAGGCTACGAGCAGTACTTC | CASSLSGRQGGYEQYF
TRBJ1-1 | TRBV28 | . | many | TGTGCCAGCAGTTTATGGGGGACTGACACTGAAGCTTTCTTT | CASSLWGTDTEAFF
TRBJ1-5 | TRBV7-6 | . | many | TGTGCCAGCAGCTTAGGGGACGGAAATCAGCCCCAGCATTTT | CASSLGDGNQPQHF
TRBJ2-7 | TRBV20-1 | . | few | TGCAGTGCGAATACTAGCCCCTACGAGCAGTACTTC | CSANTSPYEQYF
TRBJ2-7 | TRBV28 | . | many | TGTGCCAGCACCAGTACGTATCCCCGATTTGGCGAGCAGTACTTC | CASTSTYPRFGEQYF
TRBJ2-7 | TRBV28 | TRBD1 | few | TGTGCCAGCTCGACAGGGATCAACGAGCAGTACTTC | CASSTGINEQYF
TRBJ2-7 | TRBV11-2 | TRBD2 | . | TGTGCCAGCAGCTTAGTAGCGGGCCCCTCCTGCGAGCAGTACTTC | CASSLVAGPSCEQYF
TRBJ2-3 | TRBV7-9 | . | . | TGTGCCAGCAGCTTATCCCTTAAGCCGGATACGCAGTATTTT | CASSLSLKPDTQYF
TRBJ2-1 | TRBV7-9 | TRBD2 | . | TGTGCCAGCAGCTTATTCCATGTCGGCGGGAGGTTTGACAATGAGCAGTTCTTC | CASSLFHVGGRFDNEQFF
TRBJ1-6 | TRBV7-6 | . | few | TGTGCCAGCAGCTTAGGAGGCGTGAATTCACCCCTCCACTTT | CASSLGGVNSPLHF
TRBJ1-5 | TRBV18 | TRBD1 | . | TGTGCCAGCTCACGACAGGGTTCAGGTCAGCCCCAGCATTTT | CASSRQGSGQPQHF
TRBJ1-5 | TRBV2 | . | few | TGTGCCAGCAGTGAGCACCCTCAGCCCCAGCATTTT | CASSEHPQPQHF
TRBJ1-2 | TRBV6-5 | . | few | TGTGCCAGCGCCATAGCTCCAATTAGTACTAACTATGGCTACACCTTC | CASAIAPISTNYGYTF
TRBJ2-5 | TRBV9 | TRBD1 | . | TGTGCCAGCAGCGGACCATTCGGGACAGGGGGCGGGGAGACCCAGTACTTC | CASSGPFGTGGGETQYF
TRBJ2-7 | TRBV28 | . | . | TGTGCCAGCAGTACATTTATCCGGTCCAGGGGGGACTACGAGCAGTACTTC | CASSTFIRSRGDYEQYF
TRBJ2-7 | TRBV28 | . | few | TGTGCCAGCAGTTTCCACGAGCAGTACTTC | CASSFHEQYF
TRBJ1-5 | TRBV6-2/TRBV6-3 | . | many | TGTGCCAGCAGTTACGTTGGGAATCAGCCCCAGCATTTT | CASSYVGNQPQHF
TRBJ2-7 | TRBV4-1 | . | few | TGCGCCAGCAGCCCCGGGCGAGCAGGCGAGCAGTACTTC | CASSPGRAGEQYF
TRBJ1-6 | TRBV4-3 | . | once | TGCGCCAGCAGCCAGAGCCAGGGGTATTCACCCCTCCACTTT | CASSQSQGYSPLHF
TRBJ2-7 | TRBV2 | TRBD1 | many | TGTGCCATCCACGGGACAGGGCGCTACGAGCAGTACTTC | CAIHGTGRYEQYF
TRBJ2-2 | TRBV2 | TRBD1 | many | TGTGCCAGCAGTAACCGGGACAGGGTTCCTCCGGACACCGGGGAGCTGTTTTTT | CASSNRDRVPPDTGELFF
TRBJ1-5 | TRBV5-6 | . | . | TGTGCCAGCAGCTTCAGGACGGAGGGCAATCAGCCCCAGCAATTT | CASSFRTEGNQPQQF
TRBJ1-2 | TRBV6-2/TRBV6-3 | TRBD1 | . | TGTGCCAGCAGACGGGACAGGGATCGGGTCTATGGCTACACCTTC | CASRRDRDRVYGYTF
TRBJ2-7 | TRBV20-1 | . | . | TGCAGTGCTACGGGGGCGGAGGGCAGTCCGCCCTACGAGCAGTACTTC | CSATGAEGSPPYEQYF
TRBJ2-1 | TRBV6-6 | TRBD2 | . | TGTGCCAGCAGCTTTAGCGGGAGACAGTTCTTC | CASSFSGRQFF
TRBJ2-1 | TRBV28 | TRBD2 | . | TGTGCCAGCCGCGAGCCTAGCGGGAGCAATGAGCAGTCCTTC | CASREPSGSNEQSF
TRBJ2-1 | TRBV12-3/TRBV12-4 | . | once | TGTGCCAGCAGTTTGCCGTCTAGAGGAGTCGATGAGCAGTTCTTC | CASSLPSRGVDEQFF
TRBJ2-7 | TRBV7-9 | TRBD1 | . | TGTGCCAGCAGCCGGGACAGGGGGCTTTCGAACGAGCAGTACTTC | CASSRDRGLSNEQYF
TRBJ1-5 | TRBV6-2/TRBV6-3 | . | few | TGTGCCAGCAGTCCTTACAGACTAGGGACAAGAAATCAGCCCCAGCATTTT | CASSPYRLGTRNQPQHF
TRBJ2-3 | TRBV7-9 | . | few | TGTGCCAGCAGCACCCGACTGCAACCAGATACGCAGTATTTT | CASSTRLQPDTQYF
TRBJ1-2 | TRBV9 | . | . | TGTGCCAGCAGCGAGTCCCAAAGGAACTATGGCTACACCTTC | CASSESQRNYGYTF